A selection of T cell receptor beta chains follows, all from one sample in a study of blood T cell repertoires in COVID-19. Sequencing used immunoSEQ multiplex PCR; TCRdb keeps in-frame clones, though not all of them. This table holds approximately 85,000 clones, 75% to 90% found once. The specimen sequenced was peripheral blood. Every receptor here comes from a woman in her 50s with active or convalescent COVID-19. Each CDR3 is given with its conserved first and last residue. The D gene is left open where the match is weak. Clone size appears in some rows only: once, few, many, or a class for an expanded clone.

v_gene: TRBV7-8
abundance: -
j_gene: TRBJ1-4
d_gene: TRBD1
CDR3nt: TGTGCCAGCAGCCACAGGTCGACACAGGGGAATGAAAAACTGTTTTTT
CDR3aa: CASSHRSTQGNEKLFF

v_gene: TRBV6-6
abundance: -
j_gene: TRBJ2-5
d_gene: TRBD1
CDR3nt: TGTGCCAGCAGTTACTACCAGGGGGCCGGGGAGACCCAGTACTTC
CDR3aa: CASSYYQGAGETQYF

v_gene: TRBV6-2/TRBV6-3
abundance: -
j_gene: TRBJ2-7
d_gene: -
CDR3nt: TGTGCCAGCAGTTTTATCCCTACCATCGATCTGGGCCAGCAGTACTTC
CDR3aa: CASSFIPTIDLGQQYF

v_gene: TRBV6-1
abundance: -
j_gene: TRBJ2-1
d_gene: -
CDR3nt: TGTGCCAGCTCCCAGGGAAGATACAATGAGCAGTTCTTC
CDR3aa: CASSQGRYNEQFF

v_gene: TRBV19
abundance: -
j_gene: TRBJ2-1
d_gene: TRBD2
CDR3nt: TGTGCCAGTAGCGGACTAGCGGGGGAAGGTGAGCAGTTCTTC
CDR3aa: CASSGLAGEGEQFF

v_gene: TRBV15
abundance: -
j_gene: TRBJ1-1
d_gene: TRBD1
CDR3nt: TGTGCCACCAGCAGATCAACAGGGGCGAACACTGAAGCTTTCTTT
CDR3aa: CATSRSTGANTEAFF

v_gene: TRBV18
abundance: -
j_gene: TRBJ1-6
d_gene: -
CDR3nt: TGTGCCAGCACCTACGACAGGCTAGTTAATTCACCCCTCCACTTT
CDR3aa: CASTYDRLVNSPLHF

v_gene: TRBV7-9
abundance: -
j_gene: TRBJ1-4
d_gene: TRBD1
CDR3nt: TGTGCCAGCAGCTTAACAGGGGCCGCCATAACTAATGAAAAACTGTTTTTT
CDR3aa: CASSLTGAAITNEKLFF

v_gene: TRBV2
abundance: -
j_gene: TRBJ1-4
d_gene: -
CDR3nt: TGTGCCAGCAGTGAACCTTTGGCGGGTACTAATGAAAAACTGTTTTTT
CDR3aa: CASSEPLAGTNEKLFF

v_gene: TRBV28
abundance: -
j_gene: TRBJ1-1
d_gene: -
CDR3nt: TGTGCCAGCAGGGCTGCAGGACAAAACACTGAAGCTTTCTTT
CDR3aa: CASRAAGQNTEAFF

v_gene: TRBV7-6
abundance: -
j_gene: TRBJ2-2
d_gene: TRBD2
CDR3nt: TGTGCCAGCACCGGGGGGATTAACACCGGGGAGCTGTTTTTT
CDR3aa: CASTGGINTGELFF

v_gene: TRBV4-3
abundance: -
j_gene: TRBJ1-4
d_gene: -
CDR3nt: TGCGCCAGCAGCCAAGATTTGGGGACTGCAACTAATGAAAAACTGTTTTTT
CDR3aa: CASSQDLGTATNEKLFF

v_gene: TRBV18
abundance: -
j_gene: TRBJ2-3
d_gene: -
CDR3nt: TGTGCCAGCTCACCCAAACTCTCTAGCGATACGCAGTATTTT
CDR3aa: CASSPKLSSDTQYF

v_gene: TRBV27
abundance: -
j_gene: TRBJ2-3
d_gene: TRBD2
CDR3nt: TGTGCCAGCTCAATTTCCATACTACTAGCGGCCTATAGCACAGATACGCAGTATTTT
CDR3aa: CASSISILLAAYSTDTQYF

v_gene: TRBV6-2/TRBV6-3
abundance: -
j_gene: TRBJ1-6
d_gene: -
CDR3nt: TGTGCCAGCAGTTCTCTTTCCGCAGTTAATTCACCCCTCCACTTT
CDR3aa: CASSSLSAVNSPLHF

v_gene: TRBV9
abundance: -
j_gene: TRBJ1-2
d_gene: -
CDR3nt: TGTGCCAGCAGCGTAGAGGGGGGGAAAAGATTGAACTATGGCTACACCTTC
CDR3aa: CASSVEGGKRLNYGYTF

v_gene: TRBV10-3
abundance: -
j_gene: TRBJ1-2
d_gene: TRBD1
CDR3nt: TGTGCCATCAGTGAGCCGAACATTTCGACAGGGATGGAGTCTAACTATGGCTACACCTTC
CDR3aa: CAISEPNISTGMESNYGYTF

v_gene: TRBV4-2
abundance: -
j_gene: TRBJ2-1
d_gene: TRBD2
CDR3nt: TGTGCCAGCATCCCTCCCCTGGCGGGGGGGCCATCGTACAATGAGCAGTTCTTC
CDR3aa: CASIPPLAGGPSYNEQFF

v_gene: TRBV3-1/TRBV3-2
abundance: -
j_gene: TRBJ1-1
d_gene: -
CDR3nt: TGTGCCAGCGGGCCCTTCCTGAAAATGAACACTGAAGCTTTCTTT
CDR3aa: CASGPFLKMNTEAFF

v_gene: TRBV6-5
abundance: -
j_gene: TRBJ1-1
d_gene: -
CDR3nt: TGTGCCAGCAGTTCTCCCTTTCAAGGAAGCGGGACTGAAGCTTTCTTT
CDR3aa: CASSSPFQGSGTEAFF

v_gene: TRBV7-2
abundance: -
j_gene: TRBJ2-3
d_gene: TRBD2
CDR3nt: TGTGCCAGCAGCCCGACGCGGGGGGGAGATACGCAGTATTTT
CDR3aa: CASSPTRGGDTQYF

v_gene: TRBV6-5
abundance: once
j_gene: TRBJ1-6
d_gene: -
CDR3nt: TGTGCCAGCAGGGACTTCCCTAATTCACCCCTCCACTTT
CDR3aa: CASRDFPNSPLHF

v_gene: TRBV6-5
abundance: -
j_gene: TRBJ2-7
d_gene: TRBD1
CDR3nt: TGTGCCAGCATACCCCCCGGGACAGGGGGATACGAGCAGTACTTC
CDR3aa: CASIPPGTGGYEQYF

v_gene: TRBV4-1
abundance: once
j_gene: TRBJ2-3
d_gene: TRBD2
CDR3nt: TGCGCCAGCAGCCCTGAGCGGGGGGCTACTAGCACAGATACGCAGTATTTT
CDR3aa: CASSPERGATSTDTQYF

v_gene: TRBV3-1/TRBV3-2
abundance: -
j_gene: TRBJ2-1
d_gene: -
CDR3nt: TGTGCCAGCAGCCCAGGGATCGCAAGGCTGGATGAGCAGTTCTTC
CDR3aa: CASSPGIARLDEQFF

v_gene: TRBV5-1
abundance: -
j_gene: TRBJ2-3
d_gene: TRBD2
CDR3nt: TGCGCCAGCAGCCCGGGACTAGCGGGCACAGATACGCAGTATTTT
CDR3aa: CASSPGLAGTDTQYF

v_gene: TRBV27
abundance: once
j_gene: TRBJ1-1
d_gene: -
CDR3nt: TGTGCCATTCCCCGGGAGGGACCGAAGGAGAACACTGAAGCTTTCTTT
CDR3aa: CAIPREGPKENTEAFF

v_gene: TRBV11-3
abundance: -
j_gene: TRBJ2-1
d_gene: TRBD1
CDR3nt: TGTGCCAGCAGCTTAGGCCAGGGGGCAACCTACAATGAGCAGTTCTTC
CDR3aa: CASSLGQGATYNEQFF

v_gene: TRBV24-1
abundance: -
j_gene: TRBJ2-3
d_gene: TRBD2
CDR3nt: TGTGCCACCAGTGATCCTAGCGGGGCGGCAGATACGCAGTATTTT
CDR3aa: CATSDPSGAADTQYF